One T cell receptor beta chain is described in this entry. The antigen it recognizes is unknown. The sample holds no much larger clone one base away, and base qualities are not on file. The immunoSEQ assay was applied to genomic DNA for TCRB CDR3 sequencing. The original methods were these. Nothing other than productive TCRB rearrangements was included in the analyses. Defining a clone by its unique TCRB CDR3 sequence, the study calculated clonality as a productive clonality index derived from Shannon entropy. To calculate repertoire overlap between two samples, the template counts of each clone were considered relative to each sample's total templates. V-gene usage from TCRB sequencing and V-gene usage measured by flow cytometry were correlated (Spearman r of roughly 0.56). TCRdb's version of the immuneACCESS table is confined to in-frame rearrangements and falls short of the full clone set. An unresolved V gene accounts for under half of the shortfall where checked; the remainder is of unknown origin. V and J calls and clone size are given by that table; D and trimming were obtained from the DNA. This sample has roughly 7,800 clones in its table, and approximately 71% of those were observed once. 36% of the sample comes from the top ten.

These data are taken from a study of somatic mutations in cytotoxic T cells in rheumatoid arthritis (dated by TCRdb to 2017 to 2019). In the study overall: A FACSAria II or Sony SH800 was used to flow-sort some V beta antibody-stained T-cell populations at nearly 100% purity, and TCRB sequencing was also done on sorted V beta1+ cells. Whether expanded CD8+ T-cell clones in untreated, newly diagnosed rheumatoid arthritis carry somatic mutations was the study question, and clonality was characterized with TCRB deep sequencing. TCRB deep sequencing covered over 55 patients with rheumatoid arthritis along with 20 healthy controls. Patient and control groups had essentially identical median ages.

General findings and caveats noted by the study authors: In about an eighth of the roughly 65 patients, more than 20% of CD8+ cells belonged to the largest CD8+ clone, while several identical CD8+ TCRB sequences were shared between blood and synovial fluid. Rheumatoid arthritis patients and age-matched healthy controls did not significantly differ in CD8+ T-cell clonality. The antigen targets of the expanded CD8+ clones were unknown, and absence from virus-specific databases did not rule out viral specificity. The finding that TRBV07 was slightly underrepresented in patients was left unadjusted for multiple comparisons. In patients, CD8+ clonality rose with age (Spearman r of about 0.53), which was not the case in healthy controls.

Buffy coats from 20 blood donors served as healthy controls, a group that was 55% female with a median age of 56 years (range 21-70). CD4+ and CD8+ cells were isolated by positive magnetic bead selection on an AutoMACS, and purity was checked by flow cytometry. Peripheral blood mononuclear cells were obtained using density gradient separation with Ficoll-Paque PLUS. DNA was extracted from CD4-enriched, CD8-enriched or PBMC samples with Nucleospin Tissue or Tissue XS kits and quantified with a Qubit 2.0 fluorometer. The CDR3 measures 17 amino acids from cysteine to phenylalanine. The DNA shown is the 51-base CDR3, in frame from base 1. CDR1 is given as ENHRY and CDR2 as SYGVKD, both from the germline V gene. At the junction V is shortened by 5 bases and J by 0 bases; bases outside the gene matches: 8.

The chain joins TRBV10-3 to TRBJ2-1; 9 bases in the middle match TRBD2. This receptor was obtained from a woman in her forties or fifties in good health. The sequenced sample was CD8+ T cells sorted from blood. The DNA sequence is as follows: TGTGCCATCAGTACGATGACTAGCGGCAGCTCCTACAATGAGCAGTTCTTC. It is translated as CAISTMTSGSSYNEQFF.